These 8 T cell receptor beta chains were all obtained from the same sample, sequenced in a study of regulatory T cells in long-lasting Graves disease. iRepertoire HTBI primers and Arm-PCR of CDR3 regions built TCR beta libraries. Via MiXCR, TCRdb re-called the multiplex PCR reads, giving one row per CDR3 protein. The data show 380,000 or so distinct CDR3 sequences, about a sixth seen once. As for time point: newly diagnosed GD, antithyroid drugs for less than 3 months. PBMCs provided the RNA from which the TCR library was made. The data were also submitted as part of a second study, on T cells in Graves' hyperthyroidism and ophthalmopathy.

This sample comprised peripheral blood mononuclear cells (PBMCs), obtained at new diagnosis, from a patient treated with antithyroid drugs. The receptors originated from a young woman with Graves disease.

This clonotype has more than one count but fewer than ten. The rearrangement joins TRBV13 to TRBJ2-5, with D possibly matching TRBD2 (5 bases). Germline V CDR1 and CDR2: PRHDT, FYEKMQ (reference sequence). CDR3 length equals 15 residues. The V end was cut by 5 bases, the J end by 5 bases, with 18 bases between. The CDR3 region is CASSRRGSAFETQYF. For the CDR3, the DNA is TGTGCCAGCAGCCGTCGAGGGTCGGCCTTTGAGACCCAGTACTTC.

The chain employs TRBV10-3 and TRBJ1-1; TRBD1 aligns across 9 bases. Trimming at V came to 5 bases and at J to 5 bases, leaving 9 bases not matched to a gene. CDR1 ENHRY and CDR2 SYGVKD come from the germline V gene. The CDR3 is 15 amino acids. The CDR3 here is CAISLTGQGATEAFF. The CDR3 DNA is TGTGCCATCAGTCTCACGGGACAGGGCGCGACTGAAGCTTTCTTT.

The rearrangement links TRBV6-5 to TRBJ2-5, with 10 positions matching TRBD2. In germline, CDR1 is MNHEY, CDR2 SVGAGI. The J segment lost 7 bases and the V segment lost 0 bases, leaving 11 bases of the junction unmatched. The CDR3 totals 17 residues. The CDR3 loop reads CASSYSSGGVFRGTQYF. The CDR3 nucleotides read TGTGCCAGCAGTTACTCGAGCGGGGGGGTGTTTAGGGGGACCCAGTACTTC.

V gene TRBV29-1 combines with J gene TRBJ2-3; the D is unclear. V lost 2 bases and J lost 2, with 8 bases in between. This CDR3 is 13 amino acids long. CDR1 is SQVTM, CDR2 ANQGSEA, per germline. CDR3 nucleotide sequence: TGCAGCGTTGAAAGTCCACCCACAGATACGCAGTATTTT. Amino acid sequence: CSVESPPTDTQYF.

This clonotype showed up many times. The chain combines TRBV12-3 or TRBV12-4 with TRBJ1-2, with TRBD1 matching over 7 bases. The CDR3 runs 14 residues. Trimming removed 2 bases from V and 3 bases from J; junction bases left unmatched: 3. The CDR3 protein is CASSLIGGDYGYTF. Written as DNA, the CDR3 is TGTGCCAGCAGTTTAATAGGGGGCGACTATGGCTACACCTTC.

This clonotype came up many times. The chain uses TRBV12-3 or TRBV12-4 and TRBJ1-5, with TRBD1 identical over 8 bases. Germline trimming cut 6 bases from V and 1 base from J; bases unmatched to any gene: 2. The CDR3 loop spans 14 amino acids. The CDR3 spells CASRQGASNQPQHF. The CDR3 coding sequence is TGTGCCAGCAGGCAGGGGGCGAGCAATCAGCCCCAGCATTTT.

This chain links TRBV6-2 or TRBV6-3 with TRBJ1-1, with 9 positions matching TRBD1. The V and J ends lost 5 bases and 5 bases, in that order; junction bases with no gene match: 3. This CDR3 is built from 13 residues. Germline CDR1 and CDR2: MNHEY and SVGEGT. The CDR3 region has the DNA TGTGCCAGCAGTGAAGACAGGGGGACTGAAGCTTTCTTT. Its protein product is CASSEDRGTEAFF.

This clonotype appeared many times. J is TRBJ2-1 and V is TRBV6-2 or TRBV6-3, with 14 bases matching TRBD2. The trim removed 6 bases at V and 5 bases at J, leaving 6 bases unmatched. The CDR3 has 16 residues. CDR1 MNHEY and CDR2 SVGEGT come from the germline V gene. CDR3 DNA sequence: TGTGCCAGCAGGGGACTAGCGGGAGAACGGCACAATGAGCAGTTCTTC. Translation: CASRGLAGERHNEQFF.